Shown below are 5 T cell receptor beta chains from a single sample sequenced in a study of beta chain features in type 1 diabetes. Which antigens these TCRs recognize remains unknown. Study-level points and caveats: Type 1 diabetes patients showed a moderate but significant shortening of TCRB CDR3s in all four CD4+ subsets.

Expressed TCRB transcripts were sequenced because the isolated RNA had all been reverse transcribed beforehand. Here immunoSEQ multiplex PCR was the method, and the copy in TCRdb shows in-frame clones only, minus some. The repertoire holds about 340,000 clones, 9.3% seen once, with 1% in the top ten. The sample was central memory CD4+ T cells from blood. These receptor sequences come from a man aged 30-40 years with type 1 diabetes.

This clone has a handful of counts. This may be a read error: a much more frequent sequence differs by one nucleotide. The J gene is TRBJ2-2, the V gene TRBV7-2; D unresolved. Per germline, CDR1 SGHTA and CDR2 FQGNSA. V shed 1 base and J shed 5 bases, with 5 bases lying between them. This CDR3 is built from 13 residues. CDR3 DNA: TGTGCCAGCAGCTTAGGGGATACCGGGGAGCTGTTTTTT. Translating it yields CASSLGDTGELFF.

This clone was detected many times. The chain links TRBV7-9 to TRBJ2-4, with 14 bases matching TRBD2. Germline V CDR1 and CDR2: SEHNR, FQNEAQ (reference sequence). The CDR3 contains 18 residues. J was trimmed by 5 bases and V by 5 bases; bases with no gene match: 11. Here the CDR3 reads CASSALWTSGGSQNIQYF. The CDR3 DNA reads TGTGCCAGCAGCGCGCTTTGGACTAGCGGGGGGTCTCAAAACATTCAGTACTTC.

This clone was recorded once. The sample has other DNA sequences that encode this CDR3 too. The chain uses TRBV11-2 and TRBJ2-7; 10 bases align to TRBD1. This CDR3 is 14 amino acids long. Germline V gene data show CDR1 as SGHAT and CDR2 as FQNNGV. V shed 3 bases and J 2 bases; nucleotides not matched to a gene: 1. The CDR3, as DNA: TGTGCCAGCAGCTTGGACAGGGGGGCCTACGAGCAGTACTTC. This codes for CASSLDRGAYEQYF. The full variable domain, completed using reference TRBV11-2 and TRBJ2-7, is EAGVAQSPRYKIIEKRQSVAFWCNPISGHATLYWYQQILGQGPKLLIQFQNNGVVDDSQLPKDRFSAERLKGVDSTLKIQPAKLEDSAVYLCASSLDRGAYEQYFGPGTRLTVT.

This clone was found a few times. The chain links TRBV30 to TRBJ1-3, with 9 positions matching TRBD1. This CDR3 spans 15 amino acids. Trimming took 7 bases from V and 1 from J; bases not matched to a gene: 8. CDR1 is GTSNPN and CDR2 is SVGIG in the germline V gene (reference sequence). CDR3 amino acids: CASTGTGPSGNTIYF. In DNA form, the CDR3 reads TGTGCCTCAACCGGGACAGGGCCTTCTGGAAACACCATATATTTT.

V is TRBV20-1 and J is TRBJ2-7, with unresolved D. Deletions cut 6 bases from V and 5 bases from J, with 11 bases between. The germline V gene has CDR1 DFQATT and CDR2 SNEGSKA (reference sequence). This CDR3 has 11 amino acids. The CDR3 region is CSAADRDEQYF. DNA of the CDR3: TGCAGTGCCGCAGATCGAGACGAGCAGTACTTC.